Included here is one TCR beta chain sequence, with context. The method was immunoSEQ multiplex PCR; TCRdb's version includes in-frame clones alone and lacks a portion of them. The repertoire holds 30,000 to 35,000 clones, about three quarters seen once, with around 38% in the top ten. The data belong to a study of T cells in tumors after PD-1 blockade. Study-level background: Either cemiplimab 350 mg every 2 weeks or pembrolizumab 200 mg every 3 weeks was given.

The germline V gene encodes CDR1 LGHDT and CDR2 YNNKEL (reference sequence). CDR3 size: 14 residues. V lost 0 bases and J lost 6, with 12 bases in between. This sample comprised PBMCs, obtained after anti-PD-1 treatment. The chain combines TRBV3-1 (or the pseudogene TRBV3-2) with TRBJ2-7; D not certain. The source of this sequence is a human donor with basal cell carcinoma. The CDR3 sequence: CASSQEGRTAEQYF. The CDR3 DNA is TGTGCCAGCAGCCAAGAGGGCAGGACCGCCGAGCAGTACTTC.